Presented here are 8 T cell receptor beta chains from one specimen sequenced in a study of neurological immune-mediated disorders. One entry per CDR3 protein results from TCRdb running MiXCR on the 5' RACE reads. Here the sample spans some 54,000 distinct CDR3 sequences, around 10% being singletons. This sample's time point: longitudinal time-point 1 (baseline). Sequencing was performed on PBMCs. The source of these receptors is a male donor with HTLV-1-associated myelopathy (HAM/TSP).

V is TRBV7-6 and J is TRBJ1-2; D unclear. Trimming left V 8 bases short and J 8 bases short, with 18 bases between. CDR3 length: 13 amino acids. CDR1 SGHVS and CDR2 FNYEAQ come from the germline V gene. The CDR3 is CASSNLVGRGYTF. DNA for the CDR3: TGTGCCAGCTCCAACCTGGTGGGAAGAGGCTACACCTTC.

This clonotype was recorded many times. The chain carries TRBV15 and TRBJ1-5, with D maybe TRBD1 (5 bases). Germline V gives CDR1 LNHNV, CDR2 YYDKDF (reference sequence). Trimming removed 2 bases at V and 3 bases at J, with 11 bases between. This CDR3 comprises 15 residues. CDR3 loop: CATSRPGTFNQPQHF. CDR3 DNA: TGTGCCACCAGCAGACCCGGGACCTTCAATCAGCCCCAGCATTTT.

At least ten counts were recorded for this clonotype. The rearrangement uses TRBV6-5 and TRBJ2-7, with a possible D match to TRBD1 (5 bases). Trimming stripped 6 bases from V and 1 base from J, with 13 bases between. CDR3 length: 14 amino acids. Germline CDR1 MNHEY, CDR2 SVGAGI. This CDR3 reads CASSPQGWSYEQYF. CDR3 sequence (DNA): TGTGCCAGCAGCCCCCAGGGTTGGTCCTACGAGCAGTACTTC.

This clonotype was found many times. This chain uses TRBV6-2 or TRBV6-3 with TRBJ2-5, with D possibly being TRBD1 (6 bases). Germline V lookup: CDR1 MNHEY, CDR2 SVGEGT. Trimming left V 2 bases short and J 3 bases short, with 28 bases between. The CDR3 consists of 20 residues. CDR3 sequence: CASSYPTKFRQDGPKETQYF. CDR3 in DNA: TGTGCCAGCAGTTACCCAACAAAATTTAGACAGGACGGGCCAAAAGAGACCCAGTACTTC.

This clonotype appeared many times. The chain carries TRBV7-9 and TRBJ2-1; 15 bases are shared with TRBD2. The CDR3 spans 15 residues. Germline V CDR1 and CDR2: SEHNR, FQNEAQ (reference sequence). The V segment lost 5 bases and the J segment 7 bases; nucleotides outside the gene matches: 3. The CDR3 protein is CASSGTSGGSNEQFF. As DNA, the CDR3 is TGTGCCAGCAGCGGGACTAGCGGGGGGTCTAATGAGCAGTTCTTC.

This clonotype came up many times. The V call is TRBV2, the J call TRBJ1-5, with TRBD1 matching 8 bases. V dropped 5 bases and J dropped 0; count of bases not matched to a gene: 12. Germline V gives CDR1 SNHLY, CDR2 FYNNEI. This CDR3 has 18 amino acids. CDR3 DNA sequence: TGTGCCAGCAGTCTGGACAGGGCTAGGGGGTATAGCAATCAGCCCCAGCATTTT. It codes for CASSLDRARGYSNQPQHF.

This clonotype was detected ten times or more. The V gene is TRBV7-2, the J gene TRBJ2-2, with D possibly TRBD2 on 6 matching bases. Deletions cut 5 bases from V and 7 bases from J, with 23 bases between. The CDR3 is 17 amino acids. Germline lookup yields CDR1 SGHTA and CDR2 FQGNSA. The CDR3 DNA is TGTGCCAGCAGCCTTAGAGAAAAATTAGCGGCGGGCGGGGAGCTGTTTTTT. Its translation is CASSLREKLAAGGELFF.

This clonotype was observed many times. The DNA of the CDR3 is TGTGCCAGCAGCTCTACGTTAACAGGGCCCGTTAATGAAAAACTGTTTTTT. Encoded protein: CASSSTLTGPVNEKLFF. The rearrangement links TRBV5-6 to TRBJ1-4, with D tentatively TRBD1 (6 bases). Germline V gene data show CDR1 as SGHDT and CDR2 as YYEEEE. V gave up 3 bases and J gave up 4 bases, with 19 bases separating them. CDR3 length: 17 amino acids.